This entry features one T cell receptor (beta chain) sequence. The source of the sample is a study of T-cell reconstitution after alpha-beta-depleted transplantation in children. TCRbeta library preparation incorporated unique molecular identifiers. MiXCR, run by TCRdb on the PCR reads, gives a single entry per CDR3 protein. The sample lists approximately 390,000 distinct CDR3 sequences; approximately 11% were seen once. The J segment lost 4 bases and the V segment lost 5 bases, leaving 7 bases of the junction unmatched. The CDR3 runs 15 residues. Germline V gene data show CDR1 as SGHTA and CDR2 as FQGNSA.

Sequenced here: PBMCs from the stem cell graft donor, sampled from the stem cell graft. V and J are TRBV7-2 and TRBJ2-1, with 8 bases fitting TRBD2. This sequence was found in a human donor who donated a stem cell graft to a child with acute myeloid leukemia. In DNA, the CDR3 is TGTGCCAGCAGCCCCCGGGCGGGGGGTTACAATGAGCAGTTCTTC. It encodes CASSPRAGGYNEQFF.